The TCR beta chain described here comes from a study of CD8+ T cells in alopecia areata. Whole-study results and caveats: For lesional scalp, especially alopecia totalis/universalis, clonality was higher than in normal scalp.

Patients with alopecia areata provided lesional scalp punch biopsies as well as peripheral blood. Sorting from PBMCs produced CD4+ and CD8+ T cells. Sequencing used cDNA as its template, made by extracting RNA and reverse transcribing it. The assay was immunoSEQ multiplex PCR, and TCRdb's table has in-frame clones only and misses some. The data contain 110,000 to 150,000 clones, 51% of them seen just once; the ten biggest clones take up roughly 0.92%. This clone appeared a few times. Its target is unknown. Source: CD4+ T cells sorted from blood, taken at week 0. The clonotype was recovered from a human donor with alopecia areata.

The CDR3 region has the DNA TGTGCCTGGAGTCGGGACGTTTACTACGAGCAGTACTTC. As protein: CAWSRDVYYEQYF. This chain uses TRBV30 with TRBJ2-7; either TRBD1 or TRBD2 may fit D (5 bases each). Trimming stripped 2 bases from V and 3 bases from J, with 11 bases between. Looked up from germline, CDR1 is GTSNPN and CDR2 is SVGIG (reference sequence). The CDR3 sequence is 13 residues long.